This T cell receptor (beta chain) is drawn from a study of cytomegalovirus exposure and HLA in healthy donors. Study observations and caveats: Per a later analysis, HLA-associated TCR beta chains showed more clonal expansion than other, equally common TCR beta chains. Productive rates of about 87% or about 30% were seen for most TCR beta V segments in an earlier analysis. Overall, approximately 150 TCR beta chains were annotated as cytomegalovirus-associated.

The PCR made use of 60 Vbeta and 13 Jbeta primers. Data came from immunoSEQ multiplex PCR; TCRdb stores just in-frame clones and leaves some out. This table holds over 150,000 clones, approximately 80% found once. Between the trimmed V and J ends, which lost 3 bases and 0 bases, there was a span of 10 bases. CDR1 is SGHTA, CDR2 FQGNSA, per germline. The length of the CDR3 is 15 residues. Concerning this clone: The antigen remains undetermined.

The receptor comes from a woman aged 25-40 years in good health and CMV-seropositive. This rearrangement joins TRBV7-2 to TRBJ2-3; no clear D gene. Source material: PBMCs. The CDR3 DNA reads TGTGCCAGCAGCTTTACTTTTACTAGCACAGATACGCAGTATTTT. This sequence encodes CASSFTFTSTDTQYF.